This TCR beta chain comes out of a study of blood T cell repertoires in COVID-19 (dated by TCRdb to 2019 to 2021). A note on the overall study: Samples covering the acute and convalescent phases of COVID-19 were provided by collaborators in the United States, Italy and Spain. Where available, HLA class I and class II types were obtained from metadata supplied by the sample provider rather than from assay-based typing. The dataset comprised deeply sampled blood TCRbeta repertoires from subjects exposed to, actively infected with, or recovered from COVID-19. The prospective study material was composed of cDNA or gDNA derived from T cells, B-cell-depleted T cells, or PBMCs. The sample metadata nearly always contained a de-identified subject ID, COVID-19 status, age in years and sex. The samples were drawn from the first 160 participants of the ongoing ImmuneRACE study and from some 1,300 subjects provided by 6 global collaborators. The repertoires were released in a freely available public database intended as a resource for research on the immune response to SARS-CoV-2. Overall study outcomes, separate from this receptor: Clinical and demographic metadata were provided uncurated, with the amount varying by source and participant.

For this clone: Its specific antigen is unknown. The sample holds no much larger clone one base away, and base qualities are not on file.

The immunoSEQ Assay, a bias-controlled multiplex PCR, was used to amplify TCRbeta CDR3 regions from genomic DNA. Per the authors' processing: Nucleated cell counts per sample were estimated from amplification of reference gene primers within the assay. To quantify the absolute abundance of each unique TCRbeta CDR3 rearrangement, sequence reads were collapsed and filtered. Productive Simpson clonality was computed per sample as the square root of Simpson's diversity index over productive rearrangements. Held by TCRdb, this immuneACCESS table contains in-frame sequences only and omits some clones. Under half of the omission traces to an unresolved V gene where checked; the cause of the rest is unknown. That table is the source of V, J and clone size, and D and trimming were worked out from the DNA. This sample holds about 100,000 clones; approximately 90% were observed only once. 2% to 2.5% of the sample rests with the top ten.

Whole blood was collected in K2EDTA tubes by collaborating institutions according to the institutions' own protocols. For TCRbeta analysis, collaborators shipped samples as frozen whole blood, isolated PBMCs, or DNA extracted from either of those sample types. Between the V and J ends, shortened by 1 base and 5 bases respectively, the junction contains 11 bases. The CDR3 has 14 amino acids, counting the end cysteine and phenylalanine. Just CDR3 DNA is preserved here, 42 bases in frame from base 1. CDR1 and CDR2, looked up from the germline V gene, are SGDLS and YYNGEE. Sequencing input: peripheral blood. The sequence derives from a man aged 45-65 years with active COVID-19. The chain joins TRBV9 to TRBJ2-3, with a tentative D gene TRBD2 over 6 matching bases. In nucleotides, the sequence is TGTGCCAGCAGCGTACGGGGGAGGTTAGATACGCAGTATTTT. The encoded protein is CASSVRGRLDTQYF.